This TCR beta chain was documented in a study of blood T cell repertoires in COVID-19. Study context: Donors in the United States, Italy and Spain gave samples during acute or convalescent COVID-19.

In the original workflow: Estimates of nucleated cell counts were drawn from the amplification of reference gene primers. The table came from immunoSEQ multiplex PCR; TCRdb's copy has only in-frame clones and leaves some out. The DNA was the basis for D and trimming; V, J and clone size are from that table. The sample holds 300,000 to 400,000 clones, roughly nine tenths seen once. Participants were aged about 18 to 90 years, lived in about two dozen US areas, and enrolled virtually. Membership in each cohort depended on participant-reported clinical history. Trimming left V 1 base short and J 2 bases short, with 12 bases between. This CDR3 has 16 amino acids. CDR1 is KGHSH and CDR2 is LQKENI in the germline V gene.

The sequence was collected from a woman in her thirties who had recovered from COVID-19. Material for sequencing was PBMCs or T cells enriched from blood (not recorded which). This rearrangement joins TRBV18 to TRBJ1-5, with D unclear. The CDR3 spells CASSPQAQRGNQPQHF. CDR3 coding DNA: TGTGCCAGCTCACCACAAGCGCAGCGCGGCAATCAGCCCCAGCATTTT.